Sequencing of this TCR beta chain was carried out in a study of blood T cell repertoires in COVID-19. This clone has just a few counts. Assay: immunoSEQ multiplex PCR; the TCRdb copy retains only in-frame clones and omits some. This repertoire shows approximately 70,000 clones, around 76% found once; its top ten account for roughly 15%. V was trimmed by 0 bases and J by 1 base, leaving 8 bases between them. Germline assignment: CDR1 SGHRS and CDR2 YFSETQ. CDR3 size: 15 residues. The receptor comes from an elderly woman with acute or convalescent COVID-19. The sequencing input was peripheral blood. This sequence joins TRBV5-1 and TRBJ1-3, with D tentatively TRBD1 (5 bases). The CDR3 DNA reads TGCGCCAGCAGCTTGGAATCAGGGTCTGGAAACACCATATATTTT. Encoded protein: CASSLESGSGNTIYF.